A selection of T cell receptor beta chains follows, all from one sample in a study of blood T cells in healthy people across ages. TCRdb ran MiXCR on the 5' RACE reads and lists one entry per CDR3 protein. The data hold about 1.4 million distinct CDR3 sequences, with approximately 63% observed a single time. Sequenced: blood. All receptors come from a man between 18 and 35 years old in good health. Both conserved end residues are part of each CDR3. The order of the fields is J gene, CDR3 length, V gene, D gene, CDR3 protein. D genes are given only for firm matches.

TRBJ1-2	15	TRBV4-1	NA	CASSQDSTSNYGYTF
TRBJ1-5	14	TRBV10-2	NA	CASSDWASNQPQHF
TRBJ2-7	16	TRBV11-2	TRBD2	CASSSDSGRSQHEQYF
TRBJ1-6	15	TRBV4-1	TRBD1	CASSQPGTGNSPLHF
NA	14	TRBV6-5	TRBD1	CASRLRTGDYEQYF
TRBJ2-5	16	TRBV3-1	NA	CASTGITQGMDETQYF
TRBJ2-7	13	TRBV20-1	NA	CSASSRGAYEQYF
TRBJ2-5	16	TRBV23-1	NA	CASSRRWGGNQETQYF
TRBJ1-5	15	TRBV6-2/TRBV6-3	TRBD1	CASRQPGQGGQPQHF
TRBJ2-7	20	TRBV7-9	TRBD1	CASSLASRDRGPTTSYEQYF
TRBJ1-1	12	TRBV20-1	TRBD1	CSLDRVGTEAFF
TRBJ2-1	15	TRBV12-5	TRBD2	CASVSGLAGLDEQFF
TRBJ2-1	16	TRBV4-2	TRBD1	CASSQVYRGLINEQFF
NA	13	TRBV29-1	TRBD1	CSVKQTGSDEQYF
TRBJ2-5	14	TRBV14	TRBD1	CASSRDRGQETQYF
TRBJ1-4	15	TRBV4-3	NA	CASSQSGGQGEKLFF
TRBJ2-3	13	TRBV6-6	NA	CASVGGITDTQYF
TRBJ2-5	15	TRBV4-1	NA	CASSPAPDHQETQYF
TRBJ1-5	15	TRBV5-1	NA	CASSLDGDINQPQHF
TRBJ2-7	13	TRBV6-2/TRBV6-3	NA	CASRRDRLYEQYF
TRBJ2-1	14	TRBV20-1	TRBD2	CSARGAGVYNEQFF
TRBJ2-7	16	TRBV7-6	TRBD1	CASSLQGQGIGYEQYF
TRBJ2-2	12	TRBV10-3	NA	CAISVRAGELFF
TRBJ2-3	14	TRBV29-1	NA	CSVEVASDTDTQYF
TRBJ2-1	14	TRBV7-9	NA	CASSAAQGGNEQFF
TRBJ2-3	16	TRBV7-2	NA	CASSSVGIAVADTQYF
TRBJ2-7	14	TRBV6-6	NA	CASITTPGRYEQYF
NA	12	TRBV5-1	NA	CASNLDGYEQYF
TRBJ1-2	16	TRBV10-3	TRBD1	CAINRDSTYPHYGYTF
TRBJ2-1	14	TRBV2	TRBD1	CARGSTGETNEQFF
TRBJ1-1	18	TRBV15	TRBD1	CATSTPGTALLMNTEAFF
TRBJ1-1	14	TRBV11-2	NA	CASNPDIDFTEAFF
TRBJ2-3	13	TRBV14	NA	CASSQVRGHTQYF
TRBJ2-7	19	TRBV4-1	TRBD1	CASSQDRPLGTASSYEQYF
TRBJ1-1	17	TRBV6-1	TRBD1	CASRPAAGYRQGTEAFF
TRBJ2-1	15	TRBV4-2	NA	CASRQVGGGDNEQFF
TRBJ2-7	14	TRBV5-6	NA	CASSFGFGVYEQYF
TRBJ2-3	16	TRBV20-1	TRBD2	CSAREQWRGSTDTQYF
TRBJ2-3	14	TRBV5-1	NA	CASSLRYPLDTQYF
TRBJ2-1	14	TRBV14	NA	CVSSQVHSLNEQFF
TRBJ1-2	15	TRBV6-5	TRBD1	CASSPLTGGVRGYTF
TRBJ2-3	18	TRBV27	TRBD2	CASSPPGLAGGPAHTQYF
TRBJ2-5	13	TRBV27	NA	CASSFFGEETQYF
TRBJ1-6	15	TRBV27	TRBD1	CASSYLAGGLSPLHF
NA	17	TRBV7-6	TRBD2	CASSSPNSSGGDYEQYF
TRBJ2-7	12	TRBV20-1	NA	CSTTQGEVEQYF
TRBJ2-3	15	TRBV10-3	NA	CAISDQGGVTDTQYF
NA	14	TRBV11-2	NA	CASSTGPIPCEQYF
TRBJ2-4	12	TRBV12-3/TRBV12-4	NA	CASSPVLNIQYF
TRBJ2-7	13	TRBV12-3/TRBV12-4	NA	CASSAMAGYEQYF
TRBJ2-5	16	TRBV6-5	NA	CASSLNPRDSEETQYF
TRBJ1-3	15	TRBV10-1	NA	CASSERLGSGNTIYF
TRBJ2-1	14	TRBV27	NA	CASSWVGMNNEQFF